The clone carrying this TCR beta chain has only a few counts. Its specificity is unknown. This specimen belongs to a study of circulating CD8 cells and anti-PD-1 response in melanoma. General study points: Only baseline and M1 samples entered the published repertoire comparisons. DNEG was most diverse; TIGIT repertoires were least diverse.

Live CD3+CD8+TCRalphabeta+ cells were sorted into four subsets by PD-1 and/or TIGIT. The QIAseq Immune Repertoire TCR panel built the libraries from roughly 15 ng of total RNA. TCRdb reanalysed the reads using MiXCR and keeps one entry per CDR3 protein. The repertoire holds about 1,000 distinct CDR3 sequences, 8.3% seen once, with roughly 15% in the top ten. The germline V gene has CDR1 MNHEY and CDR2 SMNVEV (reference sequence). The V and J ends lost 3 bases and 0 bases respectively, with 8 bases between them. The CDR3 sequence is 14 residues long. The source of this sequence is a human donor with melanoma. V and J are TRBV27 and TRBJ1-1; D is uncertain. This material consisted of CD8+ T cells from PBMCs, taken at baseline or after one month of anti-PD-1 therapy (not recorded which). The CDR3 here is CASSLLSMNTEAFF. Here the CDR3 DNA reads TGTGCCAGCAGTTTGTTGAGCATGAACACTGAAGCTTTCTTT.